Listed below are T cell receptor beta chains from one sample, sequenced in a study of identical twins. MiXCR, applied by TCRdb to the 5' RACE reads, yields one record per CDR3 protein. The sample has about 1.7 million distinct CDR3 sequences, 25% to 35% seen once. The sample consisted of cord blood. These receptors all come from a newborn girl in good health. CDR3s include the opening cysteine and the closing phenylalanine or tryptophan. Fields, in order: V gene, J gene, clone size, D gene, CDR3 DNA, CDR3 protein. A D gene is named only where the DNA matches it firmly. The listing skips clone size in some rows; elsewhere it reads once, few, many or a size class.

TRBV9,TRBJ2-2,NA,NA,TGTGCCAGCAGCGTAGTATCCAGGAACACCGGGGAGCTGTTTTTT,CASSVVSRNTGELFF
TRBV29-1,TRBJ1-1,NA,NA,TGCAGCGTGCCCCTCCGACAGTCAAACACTGAAGCTTACTTT,CSVPLRQSNTEAYF
TRBV5-1,TRBJ2-5,NA,TRBD1,TGCGCCAGCAGCTACAGGACAGGGGAGACCCAGTACTTC,CASSYRTGETQYF
TRBV20-1,TRBJ2-5,once,NA,TGCAGTGCTAGAGCGGGAGTGCCGGAGACCCAGTACTTC,CSARAGVPETQYF
TRBV29-1,TRBJ2-1,NA,NA,TGCAGCGTGGTGAGATACAATGAGCAGTTCTTC,CSVVRYNEQFF
TRBV7-2,TRBJ2-7,NA,NA,TGTGCCAGCAGCTTAGCGATTAGCAGTAGGTACAATGAGCAGTACTTC,CASSLAISSRYNEQYF
TRBV5-1,TRBJ1-1,NA,NA,TGCGCCAGCAGCCCGTACAGTGCCGGTGGAGATACTGAAGCTTTCTTT,CASSPYSAGGDTEAFF
TRBV28,TRBJ2-7,NA,TRBD1,TGTGCCTCCGGTAGTGGACAGGGCTACGAGCAGTACTTC,CASGSGQGYEQYF
TRBV6-1,TRBJ1-2,NA,NA,TGTGCCAGCAGTCGGTCGTGGGACACCCGTATCTATGGCTACACCTTC,CASSRSWDTRIYGYTF
TRBV6-5,TRBJ2-1,NA,TRBD1,TGTGCCAGCAGTAGACAGGGCCGCTCCTACAATGAGCAGTTCTTC,CASSRQGRSYNEQFF
TRBV29-1,TRBJ2-7,NA,NA,TGCAGCGTTGATAGTCCGACGGACAGCCAGAAAATCCTCTACGAGCAGTACTTC,CSVDSPTDSQKILYEQYF
TRBV5-1,TRBJ1-1,NA,TRBD1,TGCGCCAGCAGCTGGACCCTTCAGGGGGCGCGTGCTGAAGCTTTCTTT,CASSWTLQGARAEAFF
TRBV28,TRBJ1-2,NA,NA,TGTGCCAGCCGGGAAAGAACAGGGTCCCCAATCTATGGCTACACCTTC,CASRERTGSPIYGYTF
TRBV18,TRBJ2-5,few,TRBD2,TGTGCCACCACTAGCGGGAATGGGGAGACCCAGTACTTC,CATTSGNGETQYF
TRBV6-5,TRBJ1-5,NA,NA,TGTGCCAGCAGTTCAAGGGTGGTCGATCAGCCCCAGCATTTT,CASSSRVVDQPQHF
TRBV14,TRBJ2-1,few,NA,TGTGCCAGCAGCGCGGGACCGCTCTCCTACAATGAGCAGTTCTTC,CASSAGPLSYNEQFF
TRBV10-3,TRBJ2-2,NA,TRBD1,TGTGCCAGCGACAGGGGGGGTACCGGGGAGCTGTTTTTT,CASDRGGTGELFF
TRBV2,TRBJ2-1,NA,NA,TGTGCCAGCAGCCTAGATCTAGCCTCCCTTGGGAATGAGCAGTTCTTC,CASSLDLASLGNEQFF
TRBV4-1,TRBJ1-2,NA,NA,TGCGCCAGCAGCCAAGCCAGGTTGGATGGCTACACCTTC,CASSQARLDGYTF
TRBV28,TRBJ2-2,once,TRBD2,TGTGCCAGCAGTTCTAGCGGGAGGGCGGTCACCGGGGAGCTGTTTTTT,CASSSSGRAVTGELFF
TRBV10-3,TRBJ1-2,few,TRBD1,TGTGCCATCAGTGAGTCGGGACAGGGAAGAAATGGCTACACCTTC,CAISESGQGRNGYTF
TRBV7-6,TRBJ2-3,NA,NA,TGTGCCAGCAGCTCCATCAGGGCTCCTAGCACACATACGCAGTATTTT,CASSSIRAPSTHTQYF
TRBV6-6,TRBJ1-2,few,NA,TGTGCCAGCATTGAACAGGGATGGGGCTACACCTTC,CASIEQGWGYTF
TRBV24-1,TRBJ2-5,few,TRBD2,TGTGCCACCAGTGGTAATGGACTAGATCAAGAGACCCAGTACTTC,CATSGNGLDQETQYF
TRBV5-1,TRBJ2-3,many,TRBD1,TGCGCCAGCAGCTTGCAGGGGGCGAGCACAGATACGCAGTATTTT,CASSLQGASTDTQYF
TRBV5-5,TRBJ1-2,NA,NA,TGTGCCAGCGGCTTGGCAGCTAACTATGGCTACACCTTC,CASGLAANYGYTF
TRBV20-1,TRBJ1-5,NA,TRBD1,TGCAGTGTCGCGACAGGGAATAACAATCAGCCCCAGCATTTT,CSVATGNNNQPQHF
TRBV12-3/TRBV12-4,TRBJ2-7,NA,NA,TGTGCCAGCAGTTCCCGCAGGGTAAGGGGCGAGCAGTACTTC,CASSSRRVRGEQYF
TRBV6-5,TRBJ2-3,NA,TRBD1,TGTGCCAGCAGTTACAGACAGGGAGTTAGAGATACGCAGTATTTT,CASSYRQGVRDTQYF
TRBV29-1,TRBJ1-2,few,NA,TGCAGCGTTGATGGGGGGGGGTATCAAGGCTACACCTTC,CSVDGGGYQGYTF
TRBV4-1,TRBJ2-2,NA,NA,TGCGCCAGCAGCCAAAGACCTCGGGAGCAGAACACCGGGGAGCTGTTTTTT,CASSQRPREQNTGELFF
TRBV7-9,TRBJ2-3,few,NA,TGTGCCAGCAGCCGAAGTACGGGCCGCGGGAATACGCAGTATTTT,CASSRSTGRGNTQYF
TRBV7-8,TRBJ2-1,NA,TRBD2,TGTGCCAGCAGCAAACCTCTAGCGGGGGGAGGCTACAATGAGCAGTTCTTC,CASSKPLAGGGYNEQFF
TRBV7-8,TRBJ2-1,NA,NA,TGTGCCAGCAGCTTCCAACGGTTAGCGCGCAATGAGCAGTTCTTC,CASSFQRLARNEQFF
TRBV7-2,TRBJ2-3,NA,NA,TGTGCCAGCAGCTTAAGGAGGGCTAGCTCAAATACGCTGTATTTT,CASSLRRASSNTLYF
TRBV20-1,TRBJ2-1,once,NA,TGCAGTGCCGGGGCGCTATCCTCGTCCTACAATGAGCAGTTCTTC,CSAGALSSSYNEQFF
TRBV5-6,TRBJ2-5,few,NA,TGTGCCAGCAGCTTGGGCAGGGACGAGACCCAGTACTTC,CASSLGRDETQYF
TRBV14,TRBJ1-2,NA,TRBD1,TGTGCCAGCAGCCAAGAAATAACGGACAGGAATGGCTACACCTTC,CASSQEITDRNGYTF
TRBV6-5,TRBJ2-3,few,NA,TGTGCCAGCAGTTACTACCTTGGTGATACGCAGTATTTT,CASSYYLGDTQYF
TRBV20-1,TRBJ1-1,NA,NA,TGCAGTGCAAAATGGAGGGCCACTGAAGCTTTCTTT,CSAKWRATEAFF
TRBV11-2,TRBJ2-4,NA,NA,TGTGCCAGCAGCTTACGGGGGGCGGACATTCAGTACTTC,CASSLRGADIQYF
TRBV11-2,TRBJ2-1,few,TRBD2,TGTGCTAGCAGCTCCATTCGAGCGGGAGGGCCTCAAAATGAGCAGTTCTTC,CASSSIRAGGPQNEQFF
TRBV25-1,TRBJ2-7,NA,TRBD1,TGTGCCAGCAGTGAAAGGGGACAGGGGACATCCTACGAGCAGTACTTC,CASSERGQGTSYEQYF
TRBV3-1,TRBJ2-5,few,NA,TGTGCCAGCAGCCAAGTTAGGACAAGCCAAGAGACCCAGTACTTC,CASSQVRTSQETQYF